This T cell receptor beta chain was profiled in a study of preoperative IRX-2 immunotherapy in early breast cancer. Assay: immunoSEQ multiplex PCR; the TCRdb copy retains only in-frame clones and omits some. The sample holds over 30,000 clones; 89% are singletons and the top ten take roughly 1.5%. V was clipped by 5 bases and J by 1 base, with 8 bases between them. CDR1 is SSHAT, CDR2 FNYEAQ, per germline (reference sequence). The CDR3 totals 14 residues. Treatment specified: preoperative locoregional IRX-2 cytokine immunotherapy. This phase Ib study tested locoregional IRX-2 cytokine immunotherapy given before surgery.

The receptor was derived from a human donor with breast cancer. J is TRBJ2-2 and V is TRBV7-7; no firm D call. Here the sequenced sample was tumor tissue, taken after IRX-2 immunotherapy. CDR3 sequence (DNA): TGTGCCAGCAGCCGAAGAGGGAACACCGGGGAGCTGTTTTTT. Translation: CASSRRGNTGELFF.